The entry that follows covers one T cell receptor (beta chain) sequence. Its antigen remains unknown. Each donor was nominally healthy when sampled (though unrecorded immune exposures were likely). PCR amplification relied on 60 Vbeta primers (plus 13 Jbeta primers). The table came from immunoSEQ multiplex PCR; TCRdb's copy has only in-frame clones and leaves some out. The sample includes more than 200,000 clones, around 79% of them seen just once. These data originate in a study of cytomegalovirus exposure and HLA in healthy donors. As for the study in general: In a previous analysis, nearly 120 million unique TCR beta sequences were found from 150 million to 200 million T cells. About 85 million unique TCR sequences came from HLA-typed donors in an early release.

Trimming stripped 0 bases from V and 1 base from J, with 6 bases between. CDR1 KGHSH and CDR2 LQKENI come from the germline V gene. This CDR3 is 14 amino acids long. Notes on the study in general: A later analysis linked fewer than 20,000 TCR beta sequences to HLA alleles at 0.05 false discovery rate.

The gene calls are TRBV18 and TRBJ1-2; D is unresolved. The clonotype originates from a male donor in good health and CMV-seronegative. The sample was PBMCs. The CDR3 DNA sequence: TGTGCCAGCTCACCACCGAACGGTAACTATGGCTACACCTTC. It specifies CASSPPNGNYGYTF.